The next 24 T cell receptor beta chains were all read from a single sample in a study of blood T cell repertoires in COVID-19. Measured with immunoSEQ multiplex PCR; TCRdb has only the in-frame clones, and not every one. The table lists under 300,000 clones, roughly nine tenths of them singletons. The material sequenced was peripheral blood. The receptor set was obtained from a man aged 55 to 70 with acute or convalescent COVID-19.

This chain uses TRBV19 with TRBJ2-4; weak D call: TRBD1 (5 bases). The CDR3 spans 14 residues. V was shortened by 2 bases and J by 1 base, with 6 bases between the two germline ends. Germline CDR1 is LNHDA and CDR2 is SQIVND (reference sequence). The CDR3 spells CASSIQGAKNIQYF. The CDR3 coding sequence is TGTGCCAGTAGTATACAGGGCGCCAAAAACATTCAGTACTTC.

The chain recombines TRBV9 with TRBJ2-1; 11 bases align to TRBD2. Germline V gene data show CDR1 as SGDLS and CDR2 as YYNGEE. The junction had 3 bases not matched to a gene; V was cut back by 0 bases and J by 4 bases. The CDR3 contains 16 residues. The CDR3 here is CASSVGGLADYNEQFF. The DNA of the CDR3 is TGTGCCAGCAGCGTAGGGGGACTAGCGGATTACAATGAGCAGTTCTTC.

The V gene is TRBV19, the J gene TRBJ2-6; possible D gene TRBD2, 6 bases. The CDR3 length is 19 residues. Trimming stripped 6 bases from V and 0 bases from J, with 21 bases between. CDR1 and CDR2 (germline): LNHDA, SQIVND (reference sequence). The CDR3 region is CASRSWRDPRSSGANVLTF. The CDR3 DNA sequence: TGTGCCAGTAGGTCTTGGAGGGACCCCCGGTCCTCTGGGGCCAACGTCCTGACTTTC.

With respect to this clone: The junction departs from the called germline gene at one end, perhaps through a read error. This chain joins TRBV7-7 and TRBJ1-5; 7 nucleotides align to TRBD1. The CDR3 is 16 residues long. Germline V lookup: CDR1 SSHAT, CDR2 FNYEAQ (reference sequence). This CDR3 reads CASSPGTANGNQPQHF. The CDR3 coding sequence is TGTGCTAGCAGCCCCGGGACAGCTAATGGTAATCAGCCCCAGCATTTT. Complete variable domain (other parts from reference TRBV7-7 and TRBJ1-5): GAGVSQSPRYKVTKRGQDVTLRCDPISSHATLYWYQQALGQGPEFLTYFNYEAQPDKSGLPSDRFSAERPEGSISTLTIQRTEQRDSAMYRCASSPGTANGNQPQHFGDGTRLSIL.

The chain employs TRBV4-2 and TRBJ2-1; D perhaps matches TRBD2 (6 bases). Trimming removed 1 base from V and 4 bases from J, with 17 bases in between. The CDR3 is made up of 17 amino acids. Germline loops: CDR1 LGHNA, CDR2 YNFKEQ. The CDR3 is CASSQAPPSALYNEQFF. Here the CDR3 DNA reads TGTGCCAGCAGCCAAGCCCCCCCTAGCGCCCTATACAATGAGCAGTTCTTC.

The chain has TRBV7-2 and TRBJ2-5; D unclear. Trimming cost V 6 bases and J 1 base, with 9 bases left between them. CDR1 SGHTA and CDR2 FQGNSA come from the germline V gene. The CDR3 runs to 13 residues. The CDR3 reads CASRVPGQETQYF. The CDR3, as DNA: TGTGCCAGCAGGGTCCCGGGCCAAGAGACCCAGTACTTC.

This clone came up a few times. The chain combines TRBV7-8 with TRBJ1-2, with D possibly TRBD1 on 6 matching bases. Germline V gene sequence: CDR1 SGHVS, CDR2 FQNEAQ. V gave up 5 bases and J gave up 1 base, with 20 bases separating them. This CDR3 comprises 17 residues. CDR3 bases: TGTGCCAGCAGCGGCCACAGCGGACAGTCGAGTAACTATGGCTACACCTTC. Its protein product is CASSGHSGQSSNYGYTF.

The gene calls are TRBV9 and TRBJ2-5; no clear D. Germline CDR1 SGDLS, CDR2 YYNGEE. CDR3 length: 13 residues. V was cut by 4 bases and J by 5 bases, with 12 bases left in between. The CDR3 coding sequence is TGTGCCAGCAGCCTTCATAATCGGGAGACCCAGTACTTC. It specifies CASSLHNRETQYF.

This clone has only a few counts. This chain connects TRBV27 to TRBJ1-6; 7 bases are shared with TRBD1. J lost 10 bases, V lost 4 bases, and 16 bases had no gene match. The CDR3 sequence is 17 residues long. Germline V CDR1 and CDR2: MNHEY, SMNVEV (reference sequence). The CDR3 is CASSSYAPGQTGSPLHF. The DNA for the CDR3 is TGTGCCAGCAGTTCCTACGCCCCGGGACAGACGGGATCACCCCTCCACTTT.

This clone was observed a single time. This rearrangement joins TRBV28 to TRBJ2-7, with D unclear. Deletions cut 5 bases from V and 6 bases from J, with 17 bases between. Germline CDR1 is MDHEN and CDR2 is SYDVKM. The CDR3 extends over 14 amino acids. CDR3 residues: CASSVAPSAREQYF. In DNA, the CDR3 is TGTGCCAGCAGTGTAGCTCCATCAGCACGCGAGCAGTACTTC.

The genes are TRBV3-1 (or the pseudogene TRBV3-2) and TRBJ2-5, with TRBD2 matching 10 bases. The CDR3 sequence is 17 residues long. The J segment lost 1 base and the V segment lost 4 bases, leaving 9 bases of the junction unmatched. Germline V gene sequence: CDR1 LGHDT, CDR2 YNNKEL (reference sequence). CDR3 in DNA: TGTGCCAGCAGCCGGACTAGCGGATACACCAGCCAAGAGACCCAGTACTTC. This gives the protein CASSRTSGYTSQETQYF.

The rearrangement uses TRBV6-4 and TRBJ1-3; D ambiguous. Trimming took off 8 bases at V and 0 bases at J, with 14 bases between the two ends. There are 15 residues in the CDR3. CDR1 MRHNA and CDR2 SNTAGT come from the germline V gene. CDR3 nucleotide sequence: TGTGCCAGCTCCGCCCAGTGCTCCTCTGGAAACACCATATATTTT. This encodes CASSAQCSSGNTIYF.

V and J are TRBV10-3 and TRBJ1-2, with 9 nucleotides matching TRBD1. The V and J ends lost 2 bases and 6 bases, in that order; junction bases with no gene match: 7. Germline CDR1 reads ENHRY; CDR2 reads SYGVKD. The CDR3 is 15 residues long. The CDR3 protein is CAISETWTGENGYTF. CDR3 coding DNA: TGTGCCATCAGTGAGACCTGGACAGGGGAGAATGGCTACACCTTC.

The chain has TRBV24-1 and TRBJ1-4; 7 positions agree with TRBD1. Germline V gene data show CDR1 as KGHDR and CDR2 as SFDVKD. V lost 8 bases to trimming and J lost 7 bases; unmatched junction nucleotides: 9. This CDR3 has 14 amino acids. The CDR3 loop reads CATKDRARSEKLFF. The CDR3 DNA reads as TGTGCCACCAAAGACAGGGCTAGGAGTGAAAAACTGTTTTTT.

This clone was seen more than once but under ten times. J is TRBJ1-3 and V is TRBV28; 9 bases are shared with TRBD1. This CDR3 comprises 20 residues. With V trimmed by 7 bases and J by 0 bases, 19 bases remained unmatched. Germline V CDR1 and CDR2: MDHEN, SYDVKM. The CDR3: CASTPPLGQGESLSGNTIYF. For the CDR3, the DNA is TGTGCCAGCACTCCCCCCCTGGGACAGGGAGAGTCCCTCTCTGGAAACACCATATATTTT.

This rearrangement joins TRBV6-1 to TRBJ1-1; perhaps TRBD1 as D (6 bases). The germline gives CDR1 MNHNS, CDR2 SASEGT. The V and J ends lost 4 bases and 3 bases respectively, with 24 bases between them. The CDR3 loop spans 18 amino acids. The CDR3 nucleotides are TGTGCCAGCAGTGGAGCCCGAGGACAGAGGGTGCATGACACTGAAGCTTTCTTT. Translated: CASSGARGQRVHDTEAFF.

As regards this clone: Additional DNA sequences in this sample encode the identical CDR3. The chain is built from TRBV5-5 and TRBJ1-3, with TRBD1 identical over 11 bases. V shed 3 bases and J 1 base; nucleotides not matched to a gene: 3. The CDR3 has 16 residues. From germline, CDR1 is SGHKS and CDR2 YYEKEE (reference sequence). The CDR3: CASSWGTGGSGNTIYF. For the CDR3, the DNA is TGTGCCAGCAGCTGGGGGACAGGGGGTTCTGGAAACACCATATATTTT. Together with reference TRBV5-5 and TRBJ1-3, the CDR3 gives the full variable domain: DAGVTQSPTHLIKTRGQQVTLRCSPISGHKSVSWYQQVLGQGPQFIFQYYEKEERGRGNFPDRFSARQFPNYSSELNVNALLLGDSALYLCASSWGTGGSGNTIYFGEGSWLTVV.

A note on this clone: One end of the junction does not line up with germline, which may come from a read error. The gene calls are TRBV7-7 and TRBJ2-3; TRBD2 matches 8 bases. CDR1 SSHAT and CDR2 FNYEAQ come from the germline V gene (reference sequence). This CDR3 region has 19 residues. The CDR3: CASSVNRDQKAGGSDTQYF. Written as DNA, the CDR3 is TGTGCTAGCAGCGTAAACCGGGACCAGAAGGCGGGAGGTTCAGATACGCAGTATTTT.

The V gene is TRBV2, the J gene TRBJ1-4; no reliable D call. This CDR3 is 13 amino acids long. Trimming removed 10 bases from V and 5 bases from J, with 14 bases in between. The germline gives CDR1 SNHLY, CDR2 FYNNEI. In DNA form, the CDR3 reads TGTGCCACCCGACCTGAGAGGAATGAAAAACTGTTTTTT. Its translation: CATRPERNEKLFF.

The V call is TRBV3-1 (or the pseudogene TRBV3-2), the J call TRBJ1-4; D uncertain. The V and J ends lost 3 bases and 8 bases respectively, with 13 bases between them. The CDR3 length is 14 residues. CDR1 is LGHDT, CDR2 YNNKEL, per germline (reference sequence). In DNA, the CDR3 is TGTGCCAGCAGCCAGGGAGAAGAAGGGGAAAAACTGTTTTTT. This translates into CASSQGEEGEKLFF.

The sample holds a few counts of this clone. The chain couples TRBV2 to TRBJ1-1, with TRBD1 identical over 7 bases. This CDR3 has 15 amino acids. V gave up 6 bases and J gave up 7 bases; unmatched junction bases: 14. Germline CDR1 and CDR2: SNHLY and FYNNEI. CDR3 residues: CASRGGSTGNGEAFF. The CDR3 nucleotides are TGTGCCAGCAGGGGGGGTTCGACAGGGAACGGTGAAGCTTTCTTT.

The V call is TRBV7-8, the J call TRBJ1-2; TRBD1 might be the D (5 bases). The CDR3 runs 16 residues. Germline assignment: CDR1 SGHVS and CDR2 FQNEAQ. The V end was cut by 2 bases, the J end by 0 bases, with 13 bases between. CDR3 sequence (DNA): TGTGCCAGCAGCTTATCGGGGGGGTATGCTAACTATGGCTACACCTTC. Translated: CASSLSGGYANYGYTF.

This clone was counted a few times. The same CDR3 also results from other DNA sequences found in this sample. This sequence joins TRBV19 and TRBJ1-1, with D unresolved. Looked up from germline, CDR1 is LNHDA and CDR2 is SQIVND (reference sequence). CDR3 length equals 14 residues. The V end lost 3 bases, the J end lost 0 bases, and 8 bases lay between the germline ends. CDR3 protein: CASSIAGLNTEAFF. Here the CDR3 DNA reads TGTGCCAGTAGTATCGCAGGTCTGAACACTGAAGCTTTCTTT.

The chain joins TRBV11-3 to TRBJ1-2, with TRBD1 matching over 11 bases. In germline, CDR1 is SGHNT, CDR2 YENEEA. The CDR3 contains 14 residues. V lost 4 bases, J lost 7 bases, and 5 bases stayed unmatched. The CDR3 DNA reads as TGTGCCAGCAGCTGGGACAGGGGGAGAGGTGGCTACACCTTC. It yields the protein CASSWDRGRGGYTF.